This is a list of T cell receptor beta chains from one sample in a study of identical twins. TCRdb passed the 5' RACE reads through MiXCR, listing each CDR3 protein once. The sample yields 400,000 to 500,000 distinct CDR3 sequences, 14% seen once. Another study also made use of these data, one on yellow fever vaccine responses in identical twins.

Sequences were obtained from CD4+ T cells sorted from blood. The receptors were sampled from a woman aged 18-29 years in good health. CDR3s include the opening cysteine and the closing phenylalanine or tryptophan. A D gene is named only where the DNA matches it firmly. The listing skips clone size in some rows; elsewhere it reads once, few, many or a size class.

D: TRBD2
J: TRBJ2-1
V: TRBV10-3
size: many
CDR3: CAISTSGRDEQFF
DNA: TGTGCCATATCGACTAGCGGGAGGGATGAGCAGTTCTTC

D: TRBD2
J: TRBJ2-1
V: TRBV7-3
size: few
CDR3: CASSLTLITGGVYEQFF
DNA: TGTGCCAGCAGCTTAACGTTAATTACGGGGGGAGTGTATGAGCAGTTCTTC

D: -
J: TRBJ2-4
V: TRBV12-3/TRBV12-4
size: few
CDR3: CASSSSQGREYF
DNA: TGTGCCAGCAGTTCAAGTCAGGGAAGGGAGTACTTC

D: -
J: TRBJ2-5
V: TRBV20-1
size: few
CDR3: CSARVTVTQETQYF
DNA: TGCAGTGCTAGAGTCACAGTAACGCAAGAGACCCAGTACTTC

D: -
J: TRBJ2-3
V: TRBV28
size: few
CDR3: CASSLLGTSSTDTQYF
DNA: TGTGCCAGCAGTTTATTGGGGACGTCGAGCACAGATACGCAGTATTTT

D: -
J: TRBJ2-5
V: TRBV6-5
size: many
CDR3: CASSYSGEETQYF
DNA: TGTGCCAGCAGTTATTCAGGGGAAGAGACCCAGTACTTC

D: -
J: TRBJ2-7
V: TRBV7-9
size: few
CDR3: CASSLAAGKSSYEQYF
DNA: TGTGCCAGCAGCTTAGCTGCCGGAAAAAGCTCCTACGAGCAGTACTTC

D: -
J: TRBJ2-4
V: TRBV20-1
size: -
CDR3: CSAAGLAKNIQYF
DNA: TGCAGTGCTGCAGGGCTGGCCAAAAACATTCAGTACTTC

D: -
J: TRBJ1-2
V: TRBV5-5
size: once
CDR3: CARSPGPFCCYTF
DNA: TGTGCCAGGAGCCCCGGGCCTTTCTGCTGCTACACCTTC

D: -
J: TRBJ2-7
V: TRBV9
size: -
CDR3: CASSVDSALYEQYF
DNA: TGTGCCAGCAGCGTAGACAGTGCCCTCTACGAGCAGTACTTC

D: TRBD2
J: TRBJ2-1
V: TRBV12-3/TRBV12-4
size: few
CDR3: CASSSGGTASYNEQFF
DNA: TGTGCCAGCAGTTCCGGGGGGACGGCCTCCTACAATGAGCAGTTCTTC

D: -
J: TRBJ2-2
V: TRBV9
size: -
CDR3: CASSVLPGNTGELFF
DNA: TGTGCCAGCAGCGTATTACCAGGGAACACCGGGGAGCTGTTTTTT

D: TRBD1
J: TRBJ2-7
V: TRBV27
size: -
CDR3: CASSYQGQGPYEQYF
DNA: TGTGCCAGCAGTTACCAGGGACAGGGGCCCTACGAGCAGTACTTC

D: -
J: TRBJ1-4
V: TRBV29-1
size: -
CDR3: CSVEGRQGSEKLFF
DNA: TGCAGCGTTGAAGGTCGCCAGGGGTCCGAAAAACTGTTTTTT

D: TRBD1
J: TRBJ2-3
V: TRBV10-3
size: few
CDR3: CAISGGQGMGTQYF
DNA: TGTGCCATCAGTGGAGGACAGGGGATGGGTACGCAGTATTTT

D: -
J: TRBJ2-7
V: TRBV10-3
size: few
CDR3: CAISESWTTHEQYF
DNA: TGTGCCATCAGTGAGTCTTGGACAACCCACGAGCAGTACTTC

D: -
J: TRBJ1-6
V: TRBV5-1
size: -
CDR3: CASSLGGIERSPLHF
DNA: TGCGCCAGCAGCTTAGGGGGAATAGAGCGTTCACCCCTCCACTTT

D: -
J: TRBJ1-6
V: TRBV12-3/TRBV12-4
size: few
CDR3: CASSVLDSNSPLHF
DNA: TGTGCCAGCAGTGTCCTTGACAGTAATTCACCCCTCCACTTT

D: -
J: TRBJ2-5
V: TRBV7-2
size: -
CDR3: CASSPPRGAEETQYF
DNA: TGTGCCAGCAGTCCGCCTCGGGGGGCTGAGGAGACCCAGTACTTC

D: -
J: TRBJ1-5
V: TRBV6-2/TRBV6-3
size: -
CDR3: CASGFNQPQHF
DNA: TGTGCCAGCGGTTTTAATCAGCCCCAGCATTTT

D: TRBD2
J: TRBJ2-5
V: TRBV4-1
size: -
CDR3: CASSLTSGLETQYF
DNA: TGCGCCAGCAGCCTTACTAGCGGTTTAGAGACCCAGTACTTC

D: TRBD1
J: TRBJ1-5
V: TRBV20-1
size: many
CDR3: CSARDWGGGQDNQPQHF
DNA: TGCAGTGCTAGAGATTGGGGTGGGGGACAGGACAATCAGCCCCAGCATTTT

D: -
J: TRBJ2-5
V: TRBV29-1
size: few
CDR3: CSVDLGALGETQYF
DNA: TGCAGCGTTGATCTGGGGGCGCTTGGGGAGACCCAGTACTTC

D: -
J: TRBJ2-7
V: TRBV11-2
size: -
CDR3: CASSTTSPGRPYEQYF
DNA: TGTGCCAGCAGCACAACATCGCCGGGGAGACCCTACGAGCAGTACTTC

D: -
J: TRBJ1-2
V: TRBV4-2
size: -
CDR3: CASSQDRVDYGYTF
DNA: TGTGCCAGCAGCCAAGATAGGGTCGACTATGGCTACACCTTC

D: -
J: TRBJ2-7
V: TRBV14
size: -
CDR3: CASSQVGEREQYF
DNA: TGTGCCAGCAGCCAAGTTGGGGAACGGGAGCAGTACTTC

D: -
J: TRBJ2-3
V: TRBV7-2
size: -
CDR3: CASSRVGSNGRQYF
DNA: TGTGCCAGCAGCAGGGTGGGGTCAAACGGTAGGCAGTATTTT

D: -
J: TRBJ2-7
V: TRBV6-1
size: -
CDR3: CASSLPEGGEQYF
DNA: TGTGCCAGCAGCCTTCCGGAGGGGGGCGAGCAGTACTTC

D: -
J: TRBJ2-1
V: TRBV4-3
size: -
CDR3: CASSQDAIGLSEQFF
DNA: TGCGCCAGCAGCCAAGACGCAATCGGGCTGAGTGAGCAGTTCTTC

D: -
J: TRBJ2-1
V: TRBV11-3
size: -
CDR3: CASSFMGNEQFF
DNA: TGTGCCAGCAGTTTTATGGGGAATGAGCAGTTCTTC

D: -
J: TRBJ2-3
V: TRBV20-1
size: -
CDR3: CSAGARGGITDTQYF
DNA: TGCAGTGCTGGGGCTAGAGGGGGGATAACAGATACGCAGTATTTT

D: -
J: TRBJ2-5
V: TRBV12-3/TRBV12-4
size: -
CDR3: CAISGGGKETQYF
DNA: TGTGCCATCTCTGGGGGCGGAAAAGAGACCCAGTACTTC

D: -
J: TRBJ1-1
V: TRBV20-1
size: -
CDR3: CSARQQGFYTEAFF
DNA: TGCAGTGCTAGACAACAGGGTTTTTACACTGAAGCTTTCTTT

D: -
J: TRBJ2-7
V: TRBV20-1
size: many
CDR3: CSARWDSKSYEQYF
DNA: TGCAGTGCTCGATGGGACTCCAAATCCTACGAGCAGTACTTC

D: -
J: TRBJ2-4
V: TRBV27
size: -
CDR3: CASSFNGNIQYF
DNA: TGTGCCAGCAGTTTTAACGGAAACATTCAGTACTTC

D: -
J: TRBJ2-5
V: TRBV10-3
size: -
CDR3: CAISASRVETQYF
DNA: TGTGCCATCAGTGCGAGTAGGGTTGAGACCCAGTACTTC

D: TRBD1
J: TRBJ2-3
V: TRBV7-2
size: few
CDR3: CASSPIRGPWTGETPSTDTQYF
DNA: TGTGCCAGCAGTCCCATTAGGGGTCCCTGGACAGGGGAAACACCTAGCACAGATACGCAGTATTTT

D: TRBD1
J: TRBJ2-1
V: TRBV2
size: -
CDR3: CASNIGQGAHNEQFF
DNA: TGTGCCAGCAATATCGGACAGGGGGCTCACAATGAGCAGTTCTTC

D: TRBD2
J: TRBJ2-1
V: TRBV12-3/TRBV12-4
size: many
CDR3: CASSLLSGGANEQFF
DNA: TGTGCCAGCAGTTTACTTAGCGGGGGGGCAAATGAGCAGTTCTTC

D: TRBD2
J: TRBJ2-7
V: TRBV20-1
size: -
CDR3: CSARREGGSYEQYF
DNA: TGCAGTGCTAGGCGGGAGGGGGGCTCCTACGAGCAGTACTTC

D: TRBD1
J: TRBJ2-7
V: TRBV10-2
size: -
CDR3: CASSDTGAEQYF
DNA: TGCGCCAGCAGTGATACAGGGGCCGAGCAGTACTTC

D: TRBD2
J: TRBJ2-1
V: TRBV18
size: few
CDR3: CASSPPGGSFYEQFF
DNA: TGTGCCAGCTCACCACCGGGGGGGAGTTTTTATGAGCAGTTCTTC

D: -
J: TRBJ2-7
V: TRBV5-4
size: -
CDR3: CASSLRSSYEQYF
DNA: TGTGCCAGCAGCCTGAGGAGCTCCTACGAGCAGTACTTC

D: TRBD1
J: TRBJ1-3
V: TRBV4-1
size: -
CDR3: CASSQGRQGYSGNTIYF
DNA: TGCGCCAGCAGCCAAGGCAGACAGGGCTACTCTGGAAACACCATATATTTT

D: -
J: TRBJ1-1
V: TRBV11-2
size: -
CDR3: CASSFDGGLDTEAFF
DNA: TGTGCCAGCAGCTTCGACGGCGGGTTGGACACTGAAGCTTTCTTT

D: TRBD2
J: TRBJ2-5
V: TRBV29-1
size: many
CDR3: CSVVTSGRETQYF
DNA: TGCAGCGTTGTAACTAGCGGGAGAGAGACCCAGTACTTC

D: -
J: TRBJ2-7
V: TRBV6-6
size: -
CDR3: CASSSQDEQYF
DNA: TGTGCCAGCAGTTCCCAGGACGAGCAGTACTTC

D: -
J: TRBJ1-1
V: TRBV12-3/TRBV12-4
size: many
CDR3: CASSRIRNTEAFF
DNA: TGTGCCAGCAGTCGAATACGGAACACTGAAGCTTTCTTT

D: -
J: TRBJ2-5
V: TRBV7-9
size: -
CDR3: CASSHYERGMGTQYF
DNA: TGTGCCAGCAGCCATTACGAGCGCGGTATGGGGACCCAGTACTTC

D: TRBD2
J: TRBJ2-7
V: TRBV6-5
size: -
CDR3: CASSYFPASGGYEQYF
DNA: TGTGCCAGCAGTTACTTCCCCGCTAGCGGGGGGTACGAGCAGTACTTC

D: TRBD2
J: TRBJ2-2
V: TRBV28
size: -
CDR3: CASDGTSGSGTGELFF
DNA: TGTGCCAGCGACGGGACTAGCGGGAGCGGCACCGGGGAGCTGTTTTTT

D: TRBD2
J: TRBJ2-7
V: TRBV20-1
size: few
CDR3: CSARDLGAGAREQYF
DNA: TGCAGTGCTAGAGATCTGGGAGCGGGAGCTCGAGAGCAGTACTTC

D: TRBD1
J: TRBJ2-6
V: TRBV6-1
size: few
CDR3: CASRSGGSGGANVLTF
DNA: TGTGCCAGCAGGTCAGGGGGCTCGGGGGGGGCCAACGTCCTGACTTTC